The 16 T cell receptor beta chains below come from one sample, sequenced in a study of radiation and T cells in renal cell carcinoma. The time point was: blood 4 weeks post-SBRT, at nephrectomy. This sample's treatment: 15 Gy SBRT to primary tumor, nephrectomy 4 weeks later. Sequencing was performed with immunoSEQ multiplex PCR; in TCRdb, only in-frame clones are kept and a portion is missing. The data show 150,000 to 200,000 clones, approximately 90% seen once. The material was blood, obtained from a patient whose treatment included radiotherapy and nephrectomy. The receptor source for this set is a woman aged 45-65 years with renal cell carcinoma.

This clone has a single count. The chain links TRBV11-3 to TRBJ2-7, with D tentatively TRBD1 or TRBD2 (5 bases each). Germline-derived CDR1 and CDR2 are SGHNT and YENEEA. The CDR3 runs to 16 residues. The V and J ends lost 4 bases and 6 bases respectively, with 22 bases between them. The CDR3 here is CASSSSSPDGAAEQYF. The CDR3 region has the DNA TGTGCCAGCAGCTCCTCTTCCCCCGACGGGGCTGCCGAGCAGTACTTC.

The rearrangement links TRBV2 to TRBJ2-2; TRBD1 matches 12 bases. Germline CDR1 is SNHLY and CDR2 is FYNNEI. The CDR3 sequence is 15 residues long. The V segment lost 4 bases and the J segment 7 bases; nucleotides outside the gene matches: 4. This CDR3 reads CASSAGQGAIGELFF. For the CDR3, the DNA is TGTGCCAGCAGTGCGGGACAGGGGGCAATCGGGGAGCTGTTTTTT.

The rearrangement joins TRBV5-6 to TRBJ1-3; TRBD1 might be the D (6 bases). CDR1 and CDR2 from the germline V gene are SGHDT and YYEEEE. CDR3 size: 17 residues. The germline V and J ends were trimmed by 5 bases and 8 bases, with 26 bases remaining between them. Written as DNA, the CDR3 is TGTGCCAGCAGTCGCTTGGTGGCAGGGGATTTGAAGGACACCATATATTTT. The encoded protein is CASSRLVAGDLKDTIYF.

The genes are TRBV7-2 and TRBJ1-2; perhaps TRBD1 as D (6 bases). Germline CDR1 reads SGHTA; CDR2 reads FQGNSA. The V end lost 5 bases, the J end lost 4 bases, and 29 bases lay between the germline ends. The CDR3 is 19 amino acids. The CDR3 bases are TGTGCCAGCAGCGCCCCTAAATGGGGGGGCGCTACAATCGGCTATGGCTACACCTTC. Its protein product is CASSAPKWGGATIGYGYTF.

The chain joins TRBV7-2 to TRBJ1-1; 9 bases fit TRBD1. CDR1 and CDR2 (germline): SGHTA, FQGNSA. V was pared by 1 base and J by 10 bases, with 10 bases of the junction left unmatched. The CDR3 has 15 amino acids. CDR3 amino acids: CASSLGGTGTRGAFF. CDR3 in DNA: TGTGCCAGCAGCTTAGGGGGGACAGGGACGAGGGGAGCTTTCTTT.

The rearrangement uses TRBV29-1 and TRBJ1-2; 7 bases are a match to TRBD1. V lost 3 bases and J lost 0; bases outside the gene matches: 13. The CDR3 sequence is 17 residues long. CDR1 SQVTM and CDR2 ANQGSEA come from the germline V gene. CDR3 residues: CSVDKGASLLANYGYTF. The CDR3 bases are TGCAGCGTTGATAAGGGGGCGAGCCTTCTAGCTAACTATGGCTACACCTTC.

This rearrangement joins TRBV2 to TRBJ2-1, with 10 bases that match TRBD1. J lost 6 bases, V lost 7 bases, and 9 bases had no gene match. The germline V gene has CDR1 SNHLY and CDR2 FYNNEI. The CDR3 has 15 residues. The DNA of the CDR3 is TGTGCCAGCAAATGGGGACAGGGGACATTCAATGAGCAGTTCTTC. This codes for CASKWGQGTFNEQFF.

This clone was observed a handful of times. V gene TRBV2 combines with J gene TRBJ2-7; TRBD1 might be the D (6 bases). The germline gives CDR1 SNHLY, CDR2 FYNNEI. Trimming shortened V by 8 bases and J by 2 bases, and 10 bases separated the two germline ends. This CDR3 region has 12 residues. As DNA, the CDR3 is TGTGCCAGCCGATGGGACACCTACGAGCAGTACTTC. The encoded protein is CASRWDTYEQYF.

The V call is TRBV7-2, the J call TRBJ1-2; 9 bases match TRBD1. V was clipped by 5 bases and J by 8 bases; unmatched bases: 9. The germline V gene has CDR1 SGHTA and CDR2 FQGNSA. The CDR3 has 14 residues. CDR3 in amino acids: CASSTDRGVGGYTF. DNA of the CDR3: TGTGCCAGCAGCACGGACAGGGGAGTAGGCGGCTACACCTTC.

The rearrangement uses TRBV5-1 and TRBJ2-7, with a tentative D call TRBD2 (6 bases). CDR1 and CDR2 (germline): SGHRS, YFSETQ. Trimming took 0 bases from V and 3 from J, leaving 13 bases between them. This CDR3 spans 15 amino acids. CDR3 protein: CASSLEPVADYEQYF. CDR3 DNA sequence: TGCGCCAGCAGCTTGGAACCGGTAGCGGACTACGAGCAGTACTTC. The full variable domain, completed using reference TRBV5-1 and TRBJ2-7, is KAGVTQTPRYLIKTRGQQVTLSCSPISGHRSVSWYQQTPGQGLQFLFEYFSETQRNKGNFPGRFSGRQFSNSRSEMNVSTLELGDSALYLCASSLEPVADYEQYFGPGTRLTVT.

This clone occurred once. V is TRBV6-5 and J is TRBJ2-7; the match to TRBD2 covers 13 bases. CDR3 length: 16 residues. V gave up 2 bases and J gave up 1 base; unmatched junction bases: 2. Germline V CDR1 and CDR2: MNHEY, SVGAGI. The CDR3 is CASSYPLAGGSYEQYF. The CDR3, as DNA: TGTGCCAGCAGTTACCCACTAGCGGGGGGGTCCTACGAGCAGTACTTC.

The chain employs TRBV7-9 and TRBJ1-4, with D unresolved. Between the trimmed V and J ends, which lost 1 base and 4 bases, there was a span of 13 bases. This CDR3 spans 16 amino acids. In germline, CDR1 is SEHNR, CDR2 FQNEAQ (reference sequence). CDR3 region: CASSLEVSLINEKLFF. As DNA, the CDR3 is TGTGCCAGCAGCTTAGAGGTGTCCTTAATTAATGAAAAACTGTTTTTT.

The chain links TRBV2 to TRBJ2-1, with D maybe TRBD1 (6 bases). The germline V gene encodes CDR1 SNHLY and CDR2 FYNNEI. The CDR3 consists of 17 residues. V was trimmed by 4 bases and J by 8 bases, leaving 24 bases between them. The chain's CDR3 is CASSGDLGARVRHEQFF. CDR3 DNA sequence: TGTGCCAGCAGTGGGGATTTGGGGGCGCGAGTCCGTCATGAGCAGTTCTTC. The variable domain in full, with the rest retrieved from reference TRBV2 and TRBJ2-1, is EPEVTQTPSHQVTQMGQEVILRCVPISNHLYFYWYRQILGQKVEFLVSFYNNEISEKSEIFDDQFSVERPDGSNFTLKIRSTKLEDSAMYFCASSGDLGARVRHEQFFGPGTRLTVL.

This clone is classed as large. V and J are TRBV5-5 and TRBJ1-2; 7 nucleotides match TRBD1. With V trimmed by 3 bases and J by 0 bases, 5 bases remained unmatched. The CDR3 runs to 15 residues. Germline V gene lookup returns CDR1 SGHKS and CDR2 YYEKEE (reference sequence). The CDR3 DNA follows: TGTGCCAGCAGCTACCGGGACAGCGCTAACTATGGCTACACCTTC. It translates to CASSYRDSANYGYTF. The whole variable domain, remainder taken from reference TRBV5-5 and TRBJ1-2, is DAGVTQSPTHLIKTRGQQVTLRCSPISGHKSVSWYQQVLGQGPQFIFQYYEKEERGRGNFPDRFSARQFPNYSSELNVNALLLGDSALYLCASSYRDSANYGYTFGSGTRLTVV.

This sequence joins TRBV29-1 and TRBJ2-6; tentative D call: TRBD1 (5 bases). The CDR3 extends over 14 amino acids. CDR1 and CDR2 (germline): SQVTM, ANQGSEA. Trimming left V 6 bases short and J 4 bases short, with 13 bases between. This CDR3 reads CSVDPGSGANVLTF. The CDR3 DNA follows: TGCAGCGTGGACCCAGGGTCCGGGGCCAACGTCCTGACTTTC.

Turning to this clone: An end of the junction does not agree with germline; a read error may underlie this. The rearrangement uses TRBV6-6 and TRBJ1-2; D gene ambiguous. This CDR3 has 12 amino acids. Germline V gene data show CDR1 as MNHNY and CDR2 as SVGAGI (reference sequence). The CDR3: CAISGPKDGYTF. CDR3 nucleotide sequence: TGTGCCATCAGTGGTCCTAAGGATGGCTACACCTTC.